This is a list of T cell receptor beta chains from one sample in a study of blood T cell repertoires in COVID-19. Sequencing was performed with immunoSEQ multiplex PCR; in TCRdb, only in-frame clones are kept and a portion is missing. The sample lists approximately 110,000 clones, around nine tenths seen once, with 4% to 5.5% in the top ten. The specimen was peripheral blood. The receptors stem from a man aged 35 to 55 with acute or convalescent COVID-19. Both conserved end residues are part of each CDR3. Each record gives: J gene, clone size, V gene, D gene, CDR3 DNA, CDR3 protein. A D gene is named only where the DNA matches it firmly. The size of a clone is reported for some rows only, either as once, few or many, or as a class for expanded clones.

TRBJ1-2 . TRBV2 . TGTGCCAGCAGTGAAGGGGCGGGGATAGGCTATGGCTACACCTTC CASSEGAGIGYGYTF
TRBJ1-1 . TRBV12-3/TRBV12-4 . TGTGCCAGCAGTCTCGGTGGGCTGGCTGAAGCTTTCTTT CASSLGGLAEAFF
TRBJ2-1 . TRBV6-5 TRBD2 TGTGCCAGCTCATCCAGCGGGGGGGCTGAGCAGTTCTTC CASSSSGGAEQFF
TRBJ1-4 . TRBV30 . TGTGCCTGGGCCGGGACCAGGGGTGAAAAACTGTTTTTT CAWAGTRGEKLFF
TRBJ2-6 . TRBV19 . TGTGCCAGTAGTATAGAGGTTAATGGGGGGACCCTCTCTGGGGCCAACGTCCTGACTTTC CASSIEVNGGTLSGANVLTF
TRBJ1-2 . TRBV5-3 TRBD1 TGTGCCAGAAGCTCGCAGGGGGCAGGGATCTACACCTTC CARSSQGAGIYTF
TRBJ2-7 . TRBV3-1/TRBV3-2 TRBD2 TGTGCCAGCAGCCAAGGTGGGCTAGCGGGAAACTACGAGCAGTACTTC CASSQGGLAGNYEQYF
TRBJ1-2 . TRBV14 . TGTGCCAGCAGTCGACTGGGGCAGGAGCTTTCTATCTATGGCTACACCTTC CASSRLGQELSIYGYTF
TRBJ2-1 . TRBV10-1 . TGCGCCAGCAGTGAGTATCGACGGCGGTACAATGAGCAGTTCTTC CASSEYRRRYNEQFF
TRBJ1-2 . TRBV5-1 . TGCGCCAGCAGCTCCTCTACAGGGACCGGTGGCTACACCTTC CASSSSTGTGGYTF
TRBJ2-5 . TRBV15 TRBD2 TGTGCCACCAGCAGAGGTGGAGCGGGGGAAGAGACCCAGTACTTC CATSRGGAGEETQYF
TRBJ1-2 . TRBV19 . TGTGCCAGTAGTAGCCAACAGGTGATCTATGGCTACACCTTC CASSSQQVIYGYTF
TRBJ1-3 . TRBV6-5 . TGTGCCAGCCCAGATGCAGCGAACACCATATATTTT CASPDAANTIYF
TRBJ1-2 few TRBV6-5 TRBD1 TGTGCCAGCTCGGACAGGGCAAGGACTAACTATGGCTACACCTTC CASSDRARTNYGYTF
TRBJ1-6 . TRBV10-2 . TGCGCCAGCAGTGCCCCAGGGGCAGGGTTTTCACCCCTCCACTTT CASSAPGAGFSPLHF
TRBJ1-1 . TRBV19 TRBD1 TGTGCCAGTAGTATTGTCGGGGCAGGGGGCTGGGGCACTGAAGCTTTCTTT CASSIVGAGGWGTEAFF
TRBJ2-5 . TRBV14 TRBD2 TGTGCCAGCAGCCAGCTGGCGGGGGGTAACCACCAAGAGACCCAGTACTTC CASSQLAGGNHQETQYF
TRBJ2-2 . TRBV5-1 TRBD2 TGCGCCAGCAGCTCCCAAGTAGCGGGCGGGAGGACCGGGGAGCTGTTTTTT CASSSQVAGGRTGELFF
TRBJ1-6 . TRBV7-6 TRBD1 TGTGCCAGCAGCCGGATGGGACAGGGTCGAAATTCACCCCTCCACTTT CASSRMGQGRNSPLHF
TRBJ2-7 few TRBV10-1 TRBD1 TGCGCCAGCCTACAGAACCGGGACAGGGTTTCCTACGAGCAGTACTTC CASLQNRDRVSYEQYF
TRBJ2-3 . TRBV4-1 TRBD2 TGCGCCAGCAGCCAAGACCCAGGGGCCAGCGGGGGGTCTTCTAGCACAGATACGCAGTATTTT CASSQDPGASGGSSSTDTQYF
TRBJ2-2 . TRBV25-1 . TGTGCCAGCAGTGAATTTCAGGTCTCCGGGGAGCTGTTTTTT CASSEFQVSGELFF